This T cell receptor beta chain is from a study of blood T cell repertoires in COVID-19. As for the study in general: Acute-phase and convalescent COVID-19 samples originated in the United States, Italy and Spain. PBMCs, B-cell-depleted T cells, or T cells were the source of the cDNA or gDNA that made up the material.

Original methodology: Nucleated cell number was recorded as an estimate derived from reference gene primer amplification. Sequenced by immunoSEQ multiplex PCR; TCRdb stores in-frame clones only, minus some. That table furnishes V, J and clone size, whereas the DNA furnished D and trimming. The repertoire holds some 52,000 clones, with about 90% as singletons. CDR3 length: 19 residues. In germline, CDR1 is LNHNV, CDR2 YYDKDF (reference sequence). V was cut by 0 bases and J by 1 base, with 22 bases left in between. The gene calls are TRBV15 and TRBJ2-7, with D possibly being TRBD1 (5 bases). This clonotype was sampled from a human donor with active COVID-19. The donor label of this sample is uncertain. The sample consisted of peripheral blood. CDR3 coding DNA: TGTGCCACCAGCAGAGATAGGAGAGTAGGGGCAGGAATTTCCTACGAGCAGTACTTC. Its translation is CATSRDRRVGAGISYEQYF.